This T cell receptor (beta chain) was found in a study of blood T cell repertoires in COVID-19. Study-wide background: COVID-19 samples from acute and convalescent phases originated in the United States, Italy and Spain. From T cells, B-cell-depleted T cells, or PBMCs came the material, which was cDNA or gDNA.

Losses at the gene ends were 4 bases for V and 7 bases for J; bases not matched to a gene: 13. CDR3 length: 16 residues. Germline lookup yields CDR1 SGDLS and CDR2 YYNGEE. As originally analysed: By means of reference gene primer amplification, nucleated cell counts were estimated. Clones were sequenced by immunoSEQ multiplex PCR, and TCRdb holds only the in-frame ones, with some missing. V and J calls and clone size are as listed in that table; D and trimming were resolved from the DNA. The data show about 220,000 clones, around 86% seen once. Patients of the Seattle cohort, enrolled during active infection, were followed longitudinally.

The origin of this receptor is a woman aged 70-85 years with COVID-19, enrolled during active disease. Sequenced: peripheral blood. The genes are TRBV9 and TRBJ1-2; the match to TRBD1 covers 10 bases. CDR3 in DNA: TGTGCCAGCAGCCCGAGACAGGGGGCGCTGATAGGTGGCTACACCTTC. Its translation is CASSPRQGALIGGYTF.